The T cell receptor beta chain described here comes from a study of shared clonotypes between healthy human individuals. Looking at the study overall: Each donor's CD4 naive and CD4 memory cells filled three plates apiece, CD8 naive two, and CD8 memory one. Study findings and constraints: Collection of samples was limited to blood; tissue repertoires likely differ.

On this clone itself: The antigen is unknown.

Deletions cut 0 bases from V and 14 bases from J, with 10 bases between. CDR3 length: 10 amino acids. Germline lookup yields CDR1 DFQATT and CDR2 SNEGSKA (reference sequence). Sorted-subset replicate PCR reactions contained around 220 ng DNA, corresponding to approximately 30,000 T cell genomes. The method was immunoSEQ multiplex PCR; TCRdb's version includes in-frame clones alone and lacks a portion of them. This sample yields 950,000 to 1,100,000 clones, of which about three quarters are seen a single time; approximately 1.5% belongs to the top ten. All the donors were Caucasian adults who lived in Nashville, Tennessee.

The J gene is TRBJ2-5, the V gene TRBV20-1; D ambiguous. The sequence derives from a man aged 18-30 years in good health. Sequencing input: memory CD4+ T cells sorted from blood. Regarding subset: CD45RA-negative fraction. The CDR3, as DNA: TGCAGTGCTAGAGATAGGTTGACCTACTTC. Its translation is CSARDRLTYF.